Listed here are 5 T cell receptor beta chains from one sample, sequenced in a study of human T cells and chemical hapten exposure. TCRdb fed the RACE reads into MiXCR, producing one record per CDR3 protein. The sample lists about 89,000 distinct CDR3 sequences; about an eighth were seen once. Stated time point: patch test 3, about 24 weeks after DPC sensitization. This sample's treatment: therapeutic diphenylcyclopropenone sensitization with weekly scalp DPC. Sequences were derived from whole blood, sampled in connection with sensitization to the hapten diphenylcyclopropenone (DPC). The receptors come from a woman aged 50 to 65 with alopecia areata. Some clones in this sample may be carry-over from other donors' samples.

This chain connects TRBV10-2 to TRBJ2-3; the D gene is possibly TRBD2 (6 bases). V gave up 8 bases and J gave up 0 bases, with 12 bases separating them. This CDR3 has 14 residues. CDR1 and CDR2 (germline): WSHSY, SAAADI. Here the CDR3 reads CASRNSGSTDTQYF. In nucleotides, the CDR3 is TGCGCCAGCCGGAATAGCGGTAGCACAGATACGCAGTATTTT.

This clonotype has a count of ten or more. The chain couples TRBV7-8 to TRBJ1-4; 11 nucleotides match TRBD1. V lost 5 bases and J lost 6; bases outside the gene matches: 5. Per the germline V gene, CDR1 is SGHVS and CDR2 is FQNEAQ. CDR3 length equals 15 residues. The CDR3 sequence: CASSPWTGGDEKLFF. The CDR3 region has the DNA TGTGCCAGCAGCCCGTGGACAGGGGGCGATGAAAAACTGTTTTTT. Complete variable domain (other parts from reference TRBV7-8 and TRBJ1-4): GAGVSQSPRYKVAKRGQDVALRCDPISGHVSLFWYQQALGQGPEFLTYFQNEAQLDKSGLPSDRFFAERPEGSVSTLKIQRTQQEDSAVYLCASSPWTGGDEKLFFGSGTQLSVL.

The genes are TRBV6-2 or TRBV6-3 and TRBJ2-7; 8 positions match TRBD2. J lost 6 bases, V lost 7 bases, and 8 bases had no gene match. The CDR3 loop spans 13 amino acids. Looked up from germline, CDR1 is MNHEY and CDR2 is SVGEGT. In nucleotides, the CDR3 is TGTGCCAGCAAACTTAGCGGGGAACTCGAGCAGTACTTC. Its protein product is CASKLSGELEQYF.

The gene calls are TRBV7-2 and TRBJ1-5; D might be TRBD1 (6 bases). Deletions cut 0 bases from V and 1 base from J, with 7 bases between. Germline CDR1 reads SGHTA; CDR2 reads FQGNSA. The length of the CDR3 is 15 residues. The CDR3 nucleotides read TGTGCCAGCAGCTTAGCAAGGGGGAGCAATCAGCCCCAGCATTTT. It encodes CASSLARGSNQPQHF.

In its sample, this clonotype was seen a few times. The chain has TRBV18 and TRBJ1-1; 11 positions agree with TRBD1. V shed 10 bases and J 0 bases; nucleotides not matched to a gene: 1. CDR1 and CDR2 from the germline V gene are KGHSH and LQKENI. The CDR3 is 13 residues long. The CDR3, as DNA: TGTGCCACGGACAGGGGGCTGAACACTGAAGCTTTCTTT. This sequence encodes CATDRGLNTEAFF.